Each of the 30 T cell receptor beta chains below was sequenced from the same sample in a study of cytomegalovirus exposure and HLA in healthy donors. Sequencing used immunoSEQ multiplex PCR; TCRdb keeps in-frame clones, though not all of them. The table lists 90,000 to 110,000 clones, 86% of them singletons. The sequenced sample was PBMCs. All receptors derive from a young woman in good health and CMV-seropositive.

This clone was seen once. V is TRBV10-3 and J is TRBJ1-1; 7 positions match TRBD1. V was pared by 7 bases and J by 1 base, with 3 bases of the junction left unmatched. This CDR3 contains 13 residues. The germline V gene encodes CDR1 ENHRY and CDR2 SYGVKD. This CDR3 reads CAITGQENTEAFF. The CDR3 bases are TGTGCCATCACAGGACAGGAGAACACTGAAGCTTTCTTT.

The chain uses TRBV28 and TRBJ2-7, with D perhaps matching TRBD2 (6 bases). The CDR3 is made up of 14 amino acids. Germline CDR1 reads MDHEN; CDR2 reads SYDVKM. V lost 8 bases and J 0 bases, leaving 14 bases between the germline ends. As DNA, the CDR3 is TGTGCCAGCGAAGAGGGAGGTATCTCCTACGAGCAGTACTTC. Residues: CASEEGGISYEQYF.

CDR3 residues: CASSLQGARTDTQYF. The DNA of the CDR3 is TGCGCCAGCAGCTTACAGGGGGCTCGCACAGATACGCAGTATTTT. The chain joins TRBV5-1 to TRBJ2-3; 9 bases agree with TRBD1. Per the germline V gene, CDR1 is SGHRS and CDR2 is YFSETQ. This CDR3 region has 15 residues. V lost 2 bases, J lost 1 base, and 2 bases stayed unmatched. Full variable domain (outside the CDR3, taken from reference TRBV5-1 and TRBJ2-3): KAGVTQTPRYLIKTRGQQVTLSCSPISGHRSVSWYQQTPGQGLQFLFEYFSETQRNKGNFPGRFSGRQFSNSRSEMNVSTLELGDSALYLCASSLQGARTDTQYFGPGTRLTVL.

The chain combines TRBV5-1 with TRBJ2-5; 8 bases fit TRBD2. Germline V gene data show CDR1 as SGHRS and CDR2 as YFSETQ. This CDR3 comprises 14 residues. V shed 0 bases and J 3 bases; nucleotides not matched to a gene: 1. As DNA, the CDR3 is TGCGCCAGCAGCTTGGTTAGCGGGGAAGAGACCCAGTACTTC. Its translation: CASSLVSGEETQYF. The variable domain in full, with the rest retrieved from reference TRBV5-1 and TRBJ2-5, is KAGVTQTPRYLIKTRGQQVTLSCSPISGHRSVSWYQQTPGQGLQFLFEYFSETQRNKGNFPGRFSGRQFSNSRSEMNVSTLELGDSALYLCASSLVSGEETQYFGPGTRLLVL.

The chain combines TRBV7-8 with TRBJ2-7, with 9 bases aligning to TRBD2. J gave up 3 bases and V 5 bases, and 2 bases lay outside the gene matches. Germline CDR1 is SGHVS and CDR2 is FQNEAQ. The CDR3 length is 13 residues. Here the CDR3 reads CASSPRGGYEQYF. Here the CDR3 DNA reads TGTGCCAGCAGCCCGCGGGGGGGCTACGAGCAGTACTTC. The full variable domain, rest sourced from reference TRBV7-8 and TRBJ2-7, is GAGVSQSPRYKVAKRGQDVALRCDPISGHVSLFWYQQALGQGPEFLTYFQNEAQLDKSGLPSDRFFAERPEGSVSTLKIQRTQQEDSAVYLCASSPRGGYEQYFGPGTRLTVT.

The chain carries TRBV2 and TRBJ1-5, with a possible D match to TRBD1 (6 bases). Germline V CDR1 and CDR2: SNHLY, FYNNEI. The CDR3 has 17 amino acids. V was clipped by 0 bases and J by 0 bases, with 12 bases between them. CDR3 coding DNA: TGTGCCAGCAGTGAAGCATTGAGGACAGATAGCAATCAGCCCCAGCATTTT. It yields the protein CASSEALRTDSNQPQHF.

The rearrangement links TRBV5-4 to TRBJ2-7; TRBD1 aligns across 9 bases. The germline CDR1 and CDR2 sequences are SGHNT and YYREEE (reference sequence). V shed 4 bases, J shed 2 bases, and the junction held 7 bases outside the gene matches. The CDR3 runs 15 residues. DNA of the CDR3: TGTGCCAGCAGCCCGGGACAGGGTAGAGCCTACGAGCAGTACTTC. It translates to CASSPGQGRAYEQYF.

The V call is TRBV5-1, the J call TRBJ2-5; 8 bases match TRBD2. The V gene end was trimmed by 4 bases and the J gene end by 5 bases; junction bases not matched to a gene: 4. Germline V CDR1 and CDR2: SGHRS, YFSETQ. The CDR3 loop spans 13 amino acids. The CDR3 coding sequence is TGCGCCAGCAGCCATAGCGGGGTGGAGACCCAGTACTTC. Protein: CASSHSGVETQYF.

The CDR3 DNA is TGTGCCAGCAGCCCCGGGGGGCTCTCCTACGAGCAGTACTTC. Its protein product is CASSPGGLSYEQYF. The chain carries TRBV11-3 and TRBJ2-7, with D perhaps TRBD2 (7 bases). V was pared by 5 bases and J by 0 bases, with 11 bases between. The CDR3 totals 14 residues. Per the germline V gene, CDR1 is SGHNT and CDR2 is YENEEA.

V and J are TRBV30 and TRBJ2-7, with D maybe TRBD2 (6 bases). Per the germline V gene, CDR1 is GTSNPN and CDR2 is SVGIG (reference sequence). CDR3 size: 13 residues. V shed 0 bases and J shed 6 bases, with 12 bases lying between them. The CDR3 sequence is CAWSVRRDTEQYF. The CDR3 DNA follows: TGTGCCTGGAGTGTTAGGAGGGATACCGAGCAGTACTTC. The full variable domain, its missing parts supplied by reference TRBV30 and TRBJ2-7, is SQTIHQWPATLVQPVGSPLSLECTVEGTSNPNLYWYRQAAGRGLQLLFYSVGIGQISSEVPQNLSASRPQDRQFILSSKKLLLSDSGFYLCAWSVRRDTEQYFGPGTRLTVT.

The chain combines TRBV28 with TRBJ1-2; D not resolved. The V gene's germline CDR1 is MDHEN and CDR2 SYDVKM. The ends were cut back, 6 bases at V and 8 bases at J, with 16 bases in the middle. The CDR3 loop spans 13 amino acids. The CDR3: CASSLDVPGGYTF. CDR3 in DNA: TGTGCCAGCAGCCTAGACGTCCCGGGGGGCTACACCTTC.

This clone was found a few times. V and J are TRBV7-9 and TRBJ2-7, with D possibly being TRBD2 (5 bases). This CDR3 contains 11 residues. Germline CDR1 is SEHNR and CDR2 is FQNEAQ (reference sequence). V lost 6 bases and J 6 bases, leaving 9 bases between the germline ends. The CDR3 loop reads CASSHEGEQYF. The CDR3 DNA reads TGTGCCAGCAGTCACGAGGGCGAGCAGTACTTC.

V usage is TRBV7-6 and J usage is TRBJ2-7; TRBD1 is a possible D gene (6 bases). This CDR3 has 15 residues. Between the trimmed V and J ends, which lost 0 bases and 3 bases, there was a span of 12 bases. Germline-derived CDR1 and CDR2 are SGHVS and FNYEAQ. The CDR3: CASSLASDSFYEQYF. CDR3 nucleotide sequence: TGTGCCAGCAGCTTAGCCTCGGACAGTTTCTACGAGCAGTACTTC.

V gene TRBV2 combines with J gene TRBJ1-3; the D gene is possibly TRBD1 (5 bases). CDR3 size: 16 residues. V was pared by 6 bases and J by 0 bases, with 15 bases between. Germline CDR1 is SNHLY and CDR2 is FYNNEI. CDR3 coding DNA: TGTGCCAGCAGCGTGGGAGGGGCGATCTCTGGAAACACCATATATTTT. Translated, it gives CASSVGGAISGNTIYF.

CDR3 residues: CAISSQGRAGELFF. DNA for the CDR3: TGTGCCATCAGCTCACAGGGTAGGGCCGGGGAGCTGTTTTTT. The V call is TRBV10-3, the J call TRBJ2-2; D might be TRBD1 (6 bases). The germline CDR1 and CDR2 sequences are ENHRY and SYGVKD. V lost 6 bases to trimming and J lost 6 bases, with 14 bases between them. The CDR3 contains 14 residues.

V and J are TRBV5-4 and TRBJ1-3; 8 nucleotides align to TRBD1. V lost 3 bases to trimming and J lost 0 bases; unmatched junction nucleotides: 8. The CDR3 is 17 residues long. In germline, CDR1 is SGHNT, CDR2 YYREEE (reference sequence). The CDR3 region has the DNA TGTGCCAGCAGCTCCGGACAGGGAGTGAGCTCTGGAAACACCATATATTTT. It is translated as CASSSGQGVSSGNTIYF.

The rearrangement uses TRBV19 and TRBJ1-2, with D tentatively TRBD1 (5 bases). Trimming pared 7 bases from V and 7 bases from J, leaving 19 bases between. The CDR3 runs 14 residues. Germline V gene sequence: CDR1 LNHDA, CDR2 SQIVND (reference sequence). CDR3 coding DNA: TGTGCCAGTACCCTCGGCGGAGGGGCCGGTGGCTACACCTTC. This gives the protein CASTLGGGAGGYTF.

Only one count was recorded for this clone. The rearrangement uses TRBV5-4 and TRBJ2-6; tentatively, D is TRBD1 (6 bases). Germline CDR1 reads SGHNT; CDR2 reads YYREEE (reference sequence). Trimming cost V 2 bases and J 1 base, with 16 bases left between them. The length of the CDR3 is 18 residues. CDR3 DNA sequence: TGTGCCAGCAGCTTAGAGATCAAAACAGGGTCTGGGGCCAACGTCCTGACTTTC. Translation: CASSLEIKTGSGANVLTF.

The gene calls are TRBV4-1 and TRBJ1-2, with TRBD1 matching over 9 bases. Germline CDR1 reads MGHRA; CDR2 reads YSYEKL. The J segment lost 6 bases and the V segment lost 0 bases, leaving 2 bases of the junction unmatched. The CDR3 consists of 14 residues. DNA for the CDR3: TGCGCCAGCAGCCAAGACTACAGGGGGCATGGCTACACCTTC. It encodes CASSQDYRGHGYTF.

This chain uses TRBV28 with TRBJ1-1; perhaps TRBD1 as D (6 bases). V lost 6 bases to trimming and J lost 4 bases, with 12 bases between them. Germline CDR1 reads MDHEN; CDR2 reads SYDVKM. The CDR3 is 13 amino acids. As DNA, the CDR3 is TGTGCCAGCAGCCCGGGACACTTCACTGAAGCTTTCTTT. Encoded protein: CASSPGHFTEAFF.

V gene TRBV2 combines with J gene TRBJ1-2; D may be TRBD1 (6 bases). This CDR3 has 15 amino acids. The germline V and J ends were trimmed by 0 bases and 0 bases, with 8 bases remaining between them. Germline values: CDR1 SNHLY, CDR2 FYNNEI. CDR3 sequence: CASSEAWTANYGYTF. Here the CDR3 DNA reads TGTGCCAGCAGTGAAGCTTGGACAGCTAACTATGGCTACACCTTC.

This clone was observed a few times. The chain is built from TRBV19 and TRBJ1-5, with D hard to call. CDR1 is LNHDA and CDR2 is SQIVND in the germline V gene (reference sequence). This CDR3 comprises 12 residues. Trimming stripped 3 bases from V and 6 bases from J, with 6 bases between. CDR3 in amino acids: CASSISGQPQHF. The CDR3 bases are TGTGCCAGTAGTATTAGTGGTCAGCCCCAGCATTTT.

This chain links TRBV4-1 with TRBJ2-1, with 7 bases fitting TRBD1. Per germline, CDR1 MGHRA and CDR2 YSYEKL. With 1 base clipped from V and 2 bases from J, the junction kept 5 bases outside the gene matches. The length of the CDR3 is 16 residues. CDR3 in amino acids: CASSQGDRRPYNEQFF. The CDR3 DNA reads TGCGCCAGCAGCCAAGGGGACAGACGGCCCTACAATGAGCAGTTCTTC.

V usage is TRBV4-1 and J usage is TRBJ2-7, with 8 bases that match TRBD1. This CDR3 has 15 amino acids. V gave up 7 bases and J gave up 0 bases; unmatched junction bases: 8. In germline, CDR1 is MGHRA, CDR2 YSYEKL. For the CDR3, the DNA is TGCGCCAGCATGGACAGGGAGTCGGGCTCCTACGAGCAGTACTTC. It translates to CASMDRESGSYEQYF.

The chain joins TRBV7-2 to TRBJ2-4; TRBD2 matches 9 bases. The CDR3 is 18 residues long. V gave up 1 base and J gave up 2 bases; unmatched junction bases: 9. Germline values: CDR1 SGHTA, CDR2 FQGNSA. CDR3 DNA sequence: TGTGCCAGCAGCTTAGTACGCGGGGGGGCTCTGACCAAAAACATTCAGTACTTC. Its translation: CASSLVRGGALTKNIQYF.

The rearrangement links TRBV9 to TRBJ2-3, with D perhaps TRBD2 (5 bases). The CDR3 spans 17 residues. Germline CDR1 reads SGDLS; CDR2 reads YYNGEE. The V end was cut by 1 base, the J end by 2 bases, with 17 bases between. The CDR3 loop reads CASSVTIRSGSTDTQYF. The CDR3 bases are TGTGCCAGCAGCGTAACTATTCGTTCGGGGTCCACAGATACGCAGTATTTT.

The genes are TRBV6-5 and TRBJ2-1; D call uncertain. This CDR3 comprises 12 residues. Deletions cut 0 bases from V and 7 bases from J, with 4 bases between. Germline CDR1 reads MNHEY; CDR2 reads SVGAGI. Written as DNA, the CDR3 is TGTGCCAGCAGTTACTCCAGGAATGAGCAGTTCTTC. Translated, it gives CASSYSRNEQFF.

CDR3 nucleotide sequence: TGTGCCAGCAACCACGAGGGGGAGTACGAGCAGTACTTC. Its translation: CASNHEGEYEQYF. This chain connects TRBV13 to TRBJ2-7, with D possibly being TRBD1 (6 bases). In germline, CDR1 is PRHDT, CDR2 FYEKMQ (reference sequence). Trimming removed 7 bases from V and 4 bases from J, with 14 bases in between. The CDR3 loop spans 13 amino acids.

This clone was seen just once. The chain recombines TRBV19 with TRBJ1-5, with D unresolved. Germline V gene lookup returns CDR1 LNHDA and CDR2 SQIVND (reference sequence). V was clipped by 8 bases and J by 1 base, with 12 bases between them. The CDR3 sequence is 14 residues long. This CDR3 is CASRPPGSNQPQHF. CDR3 coding DNA: TGTGCCAGTCGACCCCCGGGAAGCAATCAGCCCCAGCATTTT.

The sample holds one count of this clone. The gene calls are TRBV7-6 and TRBJ1-5, with a possible D match to TRBD1 (6 bases). The germline V gene has CDR1 SGHVS and CDR2 FNYEAQ. With 1 base removed from V and 4 bases from J, the gap between germline ends came to 11 bases. There are 15 residues in the CDR3. This chain's CDR3 is CASSLVAGANQPQHF. CDR3 coding DNA: TGTGCCAGCAGCTTAGTAGCAGGGGCTAATCAGCCCCAGCATTTT.